This T cell receptor (beta chain) comes out of a study of cytomegalovirus exposure and HLA in healthy donors. Trimming took 4 bases from V and 5 from J; bases not matched to a gene: 6. This CDR3 is 14 amino acids long. Germline V CDR1 and CDR2: SGHRS, YFSETQ. Study results and limitations: Trimming of TCR beta V- and J-genes showed a link, identified in a later analysis, to a missense DCLRE1C variant.

PCR used 60 Vbeta primers and 13 Jbeta primers. Some clones are missing from TCRdb's copy, which holds only in-frame ones; the method was immunoSEQ multiplex PCR. The sample has about 170,000 clones; just over 70% are singletons. Points on this clone: Its matching antigen is unknown.

This sequence joins TRBV5-1 and TRBJ1-1, with TRBD1 matching 9 bases. The sequencing input was PBMCs. This receptor was obtained from a human donor in good health. Here the CDR3 DNA reads TGCGCCAGCAGCCCTAGACAGGGGGGTACTGAAGCTTTCTTT. Residues: CASSPRQGGTEAFF.